The 16 T cell receptor beta chains reported below all come from one sample, sequenced in a study of OX40 agonist ivuxolimab in advanced cancers. Assay: immunoSEQ multiplex PCR; the TCRdb copy retains only in-frame clones and omits some. The sample includes 84,000 or so clones, 85% to 95% of them seen just once. This sample comprised CD4+ or CD8+ T cells sorted from blood, obtained in a trial of the OX40 agonist ivuxolimab. These TCRs come from an adult with an advanced solid tumor such as melanoma, head and neck, liver or kidney cancer.

This sequence joins TRBV19 and TRBJ2-3, with 14 bases identical to TRBD2. The J segment lost 2 bases and the V segment lost 5 bases, leaving 3 bases of the junction unmatched. Germline V gene lookup returns CDR1 LNHDA and CDR2 SQIVND (reference sequence). The CDR3 covers 16 residues. The CDR3 coding sequence is TGTGCCAGTAGTGCGACTAGCGGGGGGGCCACAGATACGCAGTATTTT. Translation gives CASSATSGGATDTQYF.

This chain uses TRBV6-1 with TRBJ2-3; TRBD2 agrees at 11 bases. The CDR3 consists of 17 residues. Germline CDR1 is MNHNS and CDR2 is SASEGT. The ends lost 4 bases at V and 3 bases at J; junction bases unmatched: 9. The CDR3 protein is CASSVLAGVPGTDTQYF. The CDR3 DNA sequence: TGTGCCAGCAGTGTACTAGCGGGAGTACCGGGGACAGATACGCAGTATTTT.

This clone was picked up one time. The rearrangement joins TRBV6-5 to TRBJ1-2, with D uncertain. Germline V CDR1 and CDR2: MNHEY, SVGAGI. This CDR3 spans 13 amino acids. V lost 6 bases and J 4 bases, leaving 12 bases between the germline ends. The CDR3 DNA reads TGTGCCAGCAGCACGACTGACTCCTATGGCTACACCTTC. Protein: CASSTTDSYGYTF.

This clone was seen once. The V call is TRBV30, the J call TRBJ2-7; D is perhaps TRBD2 (6 bases). The CDR3 spans 15 residues. Deletions cut 6 bases from V and 0 bases from J, with 18 bases between. The germline CDR1 and CDR2 sequences are GTSNPN and SVGIG (reference sequence). Here the CDR3 reads CACVLALASSYEQYF. In nucleotides, the CDR3 is TGTGCCTGCGTGCTAGCACTAGCAAGCTCCTACGAGCAGTACTTC.

The chain employs TRBV27 and TRBJ2-1, with TRBD2 matching over 9 bases. Looked up from germline, CDR1 is MNHEY and CDR2 is SMNVEV (reference sequence). CDR3 length equals 16 residues. J lost 0 bases, V lost 3 bases, and 3 bases had no gene match. The CDR3 spells CASSLGLAYSYNEQFF. As DNA, the CDR3 is TGTGCCAGCAGTTTGGGACTAGCATACTCCTACAATGAGCAGTTCTTC.

The chain employs TRBV4-1 and TRBJ1-5; D is undetermined. The length of the CDR3 is 16 residues. Germline loops: CDR1 MGHRA, CDR2 YSYEKL. V dropped 5 bases and J dropped 4 bases, with 18 bases sitting between them. DNA of the CDR3: TGCGCCAGCAGCTCCGGGCCCCAAGACCGAAATCAGCCCCAGCATTTT. Residues: CASSSGPQDRNQPQHF.

J is TRBJ2-7 and V is TRBV11-2, with 8 bases identical to TRBD2. Germline V lookup: CDR1 SGHAT, CDR2 FQNNGV. The J segment lost 7 bases and the V segment lost 4 bases, leaving 0 bases of the junction unmatched. The CDR3 loop spans 11 amino acids. CDR3 region: CASSSGGEQYF. The DNA for the CDR3 is TGTGCCAGCAGCTCGGGGGGGGAGCAGTACTTC.

The chain carries TRBV5-1 and TRBJ2-1; 12 nucleotides agree with TRBD2. Trimming took 3 bases from V and 5 from J; bases not matched to a gene: 6. CDR1 is SGHRS, CDR2 YFSETQ, per germline. The CDR3 consists of 16 residues. CDR3 in amino acids: CASSSSSGRAHNEQFF. CDR3 DNA: TGCGCCAGCAGCTCATCTAGCGGGAGGGCCCACAATGAGCAGTTCTTC. Variable domain in full (rest from reference TRBV5-1 and TRBJ2-1): KAGVTQTPRYLIKTRGQQVTLSCSPISGHRSVSWYQQTPGQGLQFLFEYFSETQRNKGNFPGRFSGRQFSNSRSEMNVSTLELGDSALYLCASSSSSGRAHNEQFFGPGTRLTVL.

The chain uses TRBV28 and TRBJ1-3; 9 positions agree with TRBD1. Looked up from germline, CDR1 is MDHEN and CDR2 is SYDVKM. The CDR3 length is 13 residues. The ends lost 4 bases at V and 7 bases at J; junction bases unmatched: 2. As DNA, the CDR3 is TGTGCCAGCAGTTGGACAGGGGATAACACCATATATTTT. Its translation: CASSWTGDNTIYF. The full variable domain, rest sourced from reference TRBV28 and TRBJ1-3, is DVKVTQSSRYLVKRTGEKVFLECVQDMDHENMFWYRQDPGLGLRLIYFSYDVKMKEKGDIPEGYSVSREKKERFSLILESASTNQTSMYLCASSWTGDNTIYFGEGSWLTVV.

The V and J genes are TRBV4-2 and TRBJ2-5, with D possibly TRBD1 on 6 matching bases. The CDR3 spans 16 residues. The germline gives CDR1 LGHNA, CDR2 YNFKEQ. V was shortened by 0 bases and J by 5 bases, with 16 bases between the two germline ends. CDR3 nucleotide sequence: TGTGCCAGCAGCCAAGATGCAGGGGATCCGCCGGAGACCCAGTACTTC. Protein sequence: CASSQDAGDPPETQYF.

V usage is TRBV7-9 and J usage is TRBJ2-3; D is undetermined. The germline V and J ends were trimmed by 5 bases and 0 bases, with 18 bases remaining between them. The CDR3 sequence is 17 residues long. Looked up from germline, CDR1 is SEHNR and CDR2 is FQNEAQ (reference sequence). In nucleotides, the CDR3 is TGTGCCAGCAGCGCTATCTTCGGCGGCCCTAGCACAGATACGCAGTATTTT. Protein product: CASSAIFGGPSTDTQYF.

This chain uses TRBV15 with TRBJ1-2, with D uncertain. The ends were cut back, 3 bases at V and 3 bases at J, with 17 bases in the middle. The CDR3 contains 16 residues. CDR1 is LNHNV and CDR2 is YYDKDF in the germline V gene (reference sequence). This CDR3 is CATSSFWQDKYYGYTF. CDR3 in DNA: TGTGCCACCAGCAGCTTTTGGCAAGACAAGTACTATGGCTACACCTTC.

This clone showed up just once. J is TRBJ1-1 and V is TRBV5-6; a possible D gene is TRBD1 (5 bases). Trimming left V 4 bases short and J 1 base short, with 11 bases between. The CDR3 runs to 14 residues. Germline V gene sequence: CDR1 SGHDT, CDR2 YYEEEE. Here the CDR3 DNA reads TGTGCCAGCAGCCCGCAGGGAGGGAACACTGAAGCTTTCTTT. Protein sequence: CASSPQGGNTEAFF.

The V gene is TRBV7-9, the J gene TRBJ1-1, with D hard to call. The CDR3 length is 15 residues. Germline loops: CDR1 SEHNR, CDR2 FQNEAQ (reference sequence). V shed 6 bases and J shed 4 bases, with 18 bases lying between them. CDR3 nucleotides: TGTGCCAGCAGTACCTTGGATCGAATTAGCACTGAAGCTTTCTTT. As protein: CASSTLDRISTEAFF. The complete variable domain, with remaining parts taken from reference TRBV7-9 and TRBJ1-1, reads DTGVSQNPRHKITKRGQNVTFRCDPISEHNRLYWYRQTLGQGPEFLTYFQNEAQLEKSRLLSDRFSAERPKGSFSTLEIQRTEQGDSAMYLCASSTLDRISTEAFFGQGTRLTVV.

The chain recombines TRBV6-5 with TRBJ2-2; unclear D gene. Germline CDR1 and CDR2: MNHEY and SVGAGI. V was shortened by 6 bases and J by 8 bases, with 13 bases between the two germline ends. This CDR3 contains 13 residues. CDR3 sequence: CASRLSVFGELFF. The DNA of the CDR3 is TGTGCCAGCAGACTATCGGTGTTTGGGGAGCTGTTTTTT.

The sample holds a few counts of this clone. The chain has TRBV11-3 and TRBJ2-5; 10 nucleotides line up with TRBD1. Germline V gene data show CDR1 as SGHNT and CDR2 as YENEEA. V lost 3 bases, J lost 2 bases, and 9 bases stayed unmatched. The length of the CDR3 is 17 residues. CDR3 in amino acids: CASSFFFGQGGQETQYF. CDR3 nucleotides: TGTGCCAGCAGCTTTTTTTTCGGACAGGGGGGGCAAGAGACCCAGTACTTC.